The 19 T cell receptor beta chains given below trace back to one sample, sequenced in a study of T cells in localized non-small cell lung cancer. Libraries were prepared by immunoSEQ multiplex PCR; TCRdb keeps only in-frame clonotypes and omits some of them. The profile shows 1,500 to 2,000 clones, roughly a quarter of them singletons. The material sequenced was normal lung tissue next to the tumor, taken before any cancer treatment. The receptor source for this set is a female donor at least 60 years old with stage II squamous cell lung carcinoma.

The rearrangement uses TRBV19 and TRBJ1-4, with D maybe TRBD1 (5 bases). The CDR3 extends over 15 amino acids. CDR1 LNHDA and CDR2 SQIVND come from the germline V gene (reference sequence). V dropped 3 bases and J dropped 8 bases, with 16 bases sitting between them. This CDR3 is CASSMVSGRGEKLFF. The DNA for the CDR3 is TGTGCCAGTAGTATGGTATCAGGGCGAGGGGAAAAACTGTTTTTT.

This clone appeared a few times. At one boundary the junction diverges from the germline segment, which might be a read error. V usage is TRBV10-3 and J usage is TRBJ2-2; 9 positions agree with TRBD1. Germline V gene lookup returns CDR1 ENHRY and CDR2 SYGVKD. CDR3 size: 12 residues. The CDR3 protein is CAISETGTGPYF. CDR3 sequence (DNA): TGTGCCATCAGTGAGACCGGGACAGGGCCTTATTTT.

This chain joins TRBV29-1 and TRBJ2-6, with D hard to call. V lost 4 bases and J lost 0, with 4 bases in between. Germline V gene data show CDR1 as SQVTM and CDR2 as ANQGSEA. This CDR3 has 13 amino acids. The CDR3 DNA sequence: TGCAGCGTTGGGATCTCTGGGGCCAACGTCCTGACTTTC. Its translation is CSVGISGANVLTF.

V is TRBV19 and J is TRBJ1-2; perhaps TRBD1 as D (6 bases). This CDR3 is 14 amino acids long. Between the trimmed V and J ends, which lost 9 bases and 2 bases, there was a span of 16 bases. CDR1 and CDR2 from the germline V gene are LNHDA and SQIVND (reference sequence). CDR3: CASLTGLGNYGYTF. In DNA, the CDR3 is TGTGCCAGCCTAACAGGGCTCGGGAACTATGGCTACACCTTC.

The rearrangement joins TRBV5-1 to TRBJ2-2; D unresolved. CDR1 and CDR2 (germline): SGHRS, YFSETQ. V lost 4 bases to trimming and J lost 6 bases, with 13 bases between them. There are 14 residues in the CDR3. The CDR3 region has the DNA TGCGCCAGCAGCCCGGAGATGGGGTCCGGGGAGCTGTTTTTT. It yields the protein CASSPEMGSGELFF.

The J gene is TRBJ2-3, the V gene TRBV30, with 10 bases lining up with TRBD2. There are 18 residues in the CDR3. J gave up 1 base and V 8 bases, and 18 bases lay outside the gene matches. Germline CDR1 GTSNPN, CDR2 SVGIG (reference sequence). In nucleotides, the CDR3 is TGTGCCCTGTCTGGTAGCGGGAGGCCTGGGGTACGCACAGATACGCAGTATTTT. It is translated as CALSGSGRPGVRTDTQYF.

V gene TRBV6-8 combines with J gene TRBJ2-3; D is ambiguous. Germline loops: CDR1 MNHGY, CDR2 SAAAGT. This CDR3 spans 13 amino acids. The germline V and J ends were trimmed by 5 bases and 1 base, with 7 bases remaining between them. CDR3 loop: CASSVTGTDTQYF. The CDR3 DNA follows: TGTGCCAGCAGTGTCACGGGCACAGATACGCAGTATTTT.

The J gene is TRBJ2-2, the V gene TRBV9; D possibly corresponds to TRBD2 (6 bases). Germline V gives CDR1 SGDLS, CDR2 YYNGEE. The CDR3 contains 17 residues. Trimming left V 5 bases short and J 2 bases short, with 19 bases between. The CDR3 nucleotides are TGTGCCAGCAGTGAATTATCGGCGGGGACCAACACCGGGGAGCTGTTTTTT. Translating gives CASSELSAGTNTGELFF.

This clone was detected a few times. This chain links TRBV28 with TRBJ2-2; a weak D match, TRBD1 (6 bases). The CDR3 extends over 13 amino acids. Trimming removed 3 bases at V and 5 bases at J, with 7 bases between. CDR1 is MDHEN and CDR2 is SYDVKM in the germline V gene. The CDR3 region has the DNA TGTGCCAGCAGTTTTAGGGGGACCGGGGAGCTGTTTTTT. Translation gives CASSFRGTGELFF.

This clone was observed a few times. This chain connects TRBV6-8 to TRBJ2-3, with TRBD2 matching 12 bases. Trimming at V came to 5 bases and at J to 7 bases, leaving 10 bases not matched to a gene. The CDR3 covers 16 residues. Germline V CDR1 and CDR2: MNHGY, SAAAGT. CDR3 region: CASSEQLAGGPYTQYF. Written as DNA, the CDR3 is TGTGCCAGCAGTGAGCAGCTAGCGGGGGGGCCTTATACGCAGTATTTT.

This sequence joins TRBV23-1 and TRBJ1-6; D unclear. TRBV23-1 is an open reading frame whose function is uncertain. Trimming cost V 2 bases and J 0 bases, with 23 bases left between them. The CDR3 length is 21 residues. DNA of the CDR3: TGCGCCAGCAGTCAAGCGGTCAGAACCGATCGGATCGCCTCCTATAATTCACCCCTCCACTTT. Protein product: CASSQAVRTDRIASYNSPLHF.

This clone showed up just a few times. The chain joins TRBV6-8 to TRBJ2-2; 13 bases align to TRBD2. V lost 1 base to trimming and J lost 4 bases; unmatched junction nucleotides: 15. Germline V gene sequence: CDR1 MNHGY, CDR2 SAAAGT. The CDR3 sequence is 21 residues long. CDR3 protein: CASSYYAATSGRAVGTGELFF. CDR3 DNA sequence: TGTGCCAGCAGTTACTACGCGGCCACTAGCGGGAGGGCCGTGGGCACCGGGGAGCTGTTTTTT.

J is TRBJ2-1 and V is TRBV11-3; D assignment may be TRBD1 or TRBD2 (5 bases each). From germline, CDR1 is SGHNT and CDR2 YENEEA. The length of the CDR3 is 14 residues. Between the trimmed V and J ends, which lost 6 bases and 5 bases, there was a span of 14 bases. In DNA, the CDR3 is TGTGCCAGCAGACCCCGGGACGGAGACAATGAGCAGTTCTTC. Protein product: CASRPRDGDNEQFF.

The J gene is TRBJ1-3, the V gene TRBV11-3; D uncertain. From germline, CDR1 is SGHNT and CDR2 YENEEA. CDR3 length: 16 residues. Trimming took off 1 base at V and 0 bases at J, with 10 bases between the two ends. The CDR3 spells CASSLGRTLSGNTIYF. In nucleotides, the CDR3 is TGTGCCAGCAGCTTAGGACGTACTCTCTCTGGAAACACCATATATTTT.

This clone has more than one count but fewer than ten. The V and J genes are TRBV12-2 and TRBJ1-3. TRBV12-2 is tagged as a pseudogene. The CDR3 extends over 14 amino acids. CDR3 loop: CAWSGGYRRNTIYF. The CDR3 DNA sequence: TGTGCCTGGAGCGGGGGATACCGGAGAAACACCATATATTTT.

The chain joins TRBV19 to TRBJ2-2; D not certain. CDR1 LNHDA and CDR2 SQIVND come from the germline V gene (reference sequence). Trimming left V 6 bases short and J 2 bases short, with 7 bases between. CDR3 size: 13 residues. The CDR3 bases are TGTGCCAGTAGCAATGCTAACACCGGGGAGCTGTTTTTT. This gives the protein CASSNANTGELFF.

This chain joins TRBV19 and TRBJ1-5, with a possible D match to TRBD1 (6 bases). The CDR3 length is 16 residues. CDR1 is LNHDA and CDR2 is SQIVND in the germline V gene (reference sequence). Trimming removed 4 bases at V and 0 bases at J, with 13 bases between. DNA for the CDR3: TGTGCCAGTAGTAAGGACAGTTTTTATAGCAATCAGCCCCAGCATTTT. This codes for CASSKDSFYSNQPQHF.

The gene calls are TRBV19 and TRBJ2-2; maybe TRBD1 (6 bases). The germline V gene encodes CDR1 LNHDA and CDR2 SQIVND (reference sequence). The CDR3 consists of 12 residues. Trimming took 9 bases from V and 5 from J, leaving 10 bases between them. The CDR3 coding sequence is TGTGCCAGCGAGGGGGTGACCGGGGAGCTGTTTTTT. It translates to CASEGVTGELFF.

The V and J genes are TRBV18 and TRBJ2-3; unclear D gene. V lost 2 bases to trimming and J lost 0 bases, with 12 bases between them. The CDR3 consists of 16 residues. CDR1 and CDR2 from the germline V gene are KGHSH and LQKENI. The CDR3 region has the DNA TGTGCCAGCTCACCAATGTCTCCGCGGAGCACAGATACGCAGTATTTT. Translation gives CASSPMSPRSTDTQYF.